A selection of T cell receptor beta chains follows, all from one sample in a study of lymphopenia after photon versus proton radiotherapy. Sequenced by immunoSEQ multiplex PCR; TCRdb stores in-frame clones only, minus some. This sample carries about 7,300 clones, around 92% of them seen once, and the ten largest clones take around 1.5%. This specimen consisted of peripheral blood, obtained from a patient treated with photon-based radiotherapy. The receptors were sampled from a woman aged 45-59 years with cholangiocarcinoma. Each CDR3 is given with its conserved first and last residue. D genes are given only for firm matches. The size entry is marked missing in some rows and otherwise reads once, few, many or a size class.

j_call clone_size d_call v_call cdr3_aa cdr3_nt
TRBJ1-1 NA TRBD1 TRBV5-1 CASSQTGGRAFF TGCGCCAGCAGCCAGACAGGGGGCCGAGCTTTCTTT
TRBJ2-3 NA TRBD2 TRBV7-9 CASSFSGGYTDTQYF TGTGCCAGCAGCTTCTCGGGGGGGTACACAGATACGCAGTATTTT
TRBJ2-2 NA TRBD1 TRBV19 CASRPRDRNTGELFF TGTGCCAGTAGGCCCCGGGACAGGAACACCGGGGAGCTGTTTTTT
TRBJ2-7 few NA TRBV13 CASSLGGLVPLYEQYF TGTGCCAGCAGCTTAGGCGGGTTAGTTCCCCTCTACGAGCAGTACTTC
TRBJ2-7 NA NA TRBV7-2 CASSLTPFGGGSSYEQYF TGTGCCAGCAGCTTAACTCCATTTGGGGGGGGCAGCTCCTACGAGCAGTACTTC
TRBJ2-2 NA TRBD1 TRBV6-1 CASSERGQGGTGELFF TGTGCCAGCAGTGAGAGAGGACAGGGGGGGACCGGGGAGCTGTTTTTT
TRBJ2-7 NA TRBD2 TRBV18 CASSKPLTSGSYEQYF TGTGCCAGCTCGAAACCACTGACTAGCGGCTCCTACGAGCAGTACTTC
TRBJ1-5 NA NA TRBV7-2 CASRPDRWSYQPQHF TGTGCCAGCAGGCCGGACAGATGGAGCTATCAGCCCCAGCATTTT
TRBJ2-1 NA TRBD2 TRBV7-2 CASSLSKRGDNEQFF TGTGCCAGCAGCTTAAGCAAGCGGGGCGACAATGAGCAGTTCTTC
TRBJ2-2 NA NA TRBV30 CAWSGKLGLNTGELFF TGTGCCTGGAGTGGAAAACTAGGACTGAACACCGGGGAGCTGTTTTTT
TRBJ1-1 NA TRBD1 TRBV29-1 CSSRSQGGITEAFF TGCAGCTCTCGATCCCAGGGGGGAATCACTGAAGCTTTCTTT
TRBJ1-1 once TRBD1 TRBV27 CASSLDRKGTEAFF TGTGCCAGCAGCTTGGACAGGAAAGGCACTGAAGCTTTCTTT
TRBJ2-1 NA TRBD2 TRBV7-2 CASSLAPSGSGGSWNEQFF TGTGCCAGCAGCTTAGCTCCCTCGGGTAGCGGGGGCTCGTGGAATGAGCAGTTCTTC
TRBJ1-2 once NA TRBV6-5 CASSYSGALNYGYTF TGTGCCAGCAGTTACTCCGGGGCCCTTAACTATGGCTACACCTTC
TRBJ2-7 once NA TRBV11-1 CASTDGRGRMRYEQYF TGTGCCAGCACCGACGGTCGGGGACGGATGCGCTACGAGCAGTACTTC
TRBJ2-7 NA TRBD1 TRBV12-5 CASGTDRGDEQYF TGTGCTAGTGGAACAGACAGGGGTGACGAGCAGTACTTC
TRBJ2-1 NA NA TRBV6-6 CASRHTSGYNEQFF TGTGCCAGCAGGCACACGAGTGGGTACAATGAGCAGTTCTTC
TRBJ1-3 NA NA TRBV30 CAWSVPSVGNGGNTIYF TGTGCCTGGAGTGTCCCGTCTGTGGGGAATGGTGGAAACACCATATATTTT
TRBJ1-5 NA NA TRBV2 CASSNTPAGQPQHF TGTGCCAGCAGTAATACCCCGGCGGGTCAGCCCCAGCATTTT
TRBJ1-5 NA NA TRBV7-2 CASSLEAFYSNQPQHF TGTGCCAGCAGCCTTGAGGCTTTCTATAGCAATCAGCCCCAGCATTTT
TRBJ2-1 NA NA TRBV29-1 CSVEQGGNEQFF TGCAGCGTTGAACAGGGTGGGAATGAGCAGTTCTTC
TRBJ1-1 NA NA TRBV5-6 CASSGRQTLNTEAFF TGTGCCAGCAGCGGGCGTCAGACCTTGAACACTGAAGCTTTCTTT
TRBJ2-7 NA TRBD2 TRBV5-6 CASRYKAGGPYEQYF TGTGCCAGCAGATATAAAGCGGGGGGACCCTACGAGCAGTACTTC
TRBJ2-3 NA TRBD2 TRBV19 CASSIMWLAADTQYF TGTGCCAGTAGTATAATGTGGCTAGCGGCAGATACGCAGTATTTT
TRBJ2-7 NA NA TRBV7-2 CASSLSGNEQYF TGTGCCAGCAGCTTATCGGGGAACGAGCAGTACTTC
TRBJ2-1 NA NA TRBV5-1 CASSLVAGLDNEQFF TGCGCCAGCAGCTTGGTCGCAGGGTTGGACAATGAGCAGTTCTTC
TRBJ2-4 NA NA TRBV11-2 CASRDLAKNIQYF TGTGCCAGCAGGGATCTAGCCAAAAACATTCAGTACTTC
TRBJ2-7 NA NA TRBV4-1 CASSQDSGGGLEQYF TGCGCCAGCAGCCAAGACTCAGGGGGAGGGCTCGAGCAGTACTTC
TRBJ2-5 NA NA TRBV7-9 CASSPLVSRGGETQYF TGTGCCAGCAGCCCCCTCGTCTCGCGGGGTGGTGAGACCCAGTACTTC
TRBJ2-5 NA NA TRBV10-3 CAIRTSTHSQETQYF TGTGCCATCAGGACTAGTACTCATAGCCAAGAGACCCAGTACTTC
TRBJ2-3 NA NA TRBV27 CASSTFTWGYTDTQYF TGTGCCAGCAGTACCTTTACGTGGGGCTACACAGATACGCAGTATTTT
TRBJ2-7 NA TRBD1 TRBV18 CASSPPRGPGQFIYEQYF TGTGCCAGCTCACCCCCTAGGGGTCCGGGACAGTTTATCTACGAGCAGTACTTC